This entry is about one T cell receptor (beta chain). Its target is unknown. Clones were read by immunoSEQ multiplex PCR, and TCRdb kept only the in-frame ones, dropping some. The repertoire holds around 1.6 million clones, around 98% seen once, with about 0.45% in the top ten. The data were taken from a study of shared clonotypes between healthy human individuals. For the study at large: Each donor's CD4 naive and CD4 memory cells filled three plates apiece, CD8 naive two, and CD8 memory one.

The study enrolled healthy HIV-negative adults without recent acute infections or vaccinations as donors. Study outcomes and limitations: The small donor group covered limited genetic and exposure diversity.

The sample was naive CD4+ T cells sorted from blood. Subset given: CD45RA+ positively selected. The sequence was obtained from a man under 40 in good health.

The CDR3 DNA is TGTGCCAGCAGCTTATCAGCGGGAGGTTACAATGAGCAGTTCTTC. Translated: CASSLSAGGYNEQFF. The V gene is TRBV7-9, the J gene TRBJ2-1; 9 positions match TRBD2. V lost 2 bases, J lost 4 bases, and 3 bases stayed unmatched. CDR1 is SEHNR, CDR2 FQNEAQ, per germline (reference sequence). The CDR3 covers 15 residues.